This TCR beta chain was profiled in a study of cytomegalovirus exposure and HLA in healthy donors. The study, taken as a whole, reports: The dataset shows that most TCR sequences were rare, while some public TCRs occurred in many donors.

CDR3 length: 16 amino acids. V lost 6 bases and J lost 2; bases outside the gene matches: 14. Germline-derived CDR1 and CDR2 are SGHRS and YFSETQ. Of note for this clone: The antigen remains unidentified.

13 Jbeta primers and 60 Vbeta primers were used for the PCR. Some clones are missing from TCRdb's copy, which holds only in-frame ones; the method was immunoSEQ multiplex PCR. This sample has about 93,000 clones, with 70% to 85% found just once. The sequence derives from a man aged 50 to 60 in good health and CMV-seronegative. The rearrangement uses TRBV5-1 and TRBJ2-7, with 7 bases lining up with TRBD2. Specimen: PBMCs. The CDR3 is CASMTEPSGNPYEQYF. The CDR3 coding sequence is TGCGCCAGCATGACCGAGCCGAGCGGGAACCCCTACGAGCAGTACTTC.